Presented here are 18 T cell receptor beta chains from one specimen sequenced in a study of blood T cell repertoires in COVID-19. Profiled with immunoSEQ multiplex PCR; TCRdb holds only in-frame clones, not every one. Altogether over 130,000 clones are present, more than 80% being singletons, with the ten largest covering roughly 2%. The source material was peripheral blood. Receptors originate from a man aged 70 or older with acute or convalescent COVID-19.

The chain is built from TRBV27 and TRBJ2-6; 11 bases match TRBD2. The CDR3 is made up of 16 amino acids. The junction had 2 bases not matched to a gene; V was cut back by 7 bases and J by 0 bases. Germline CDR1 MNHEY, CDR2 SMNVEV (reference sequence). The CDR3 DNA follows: TGTGCCAGCACCCTAGCGGGAGGCTCTGGGGCCAACGTCCTGACTTTC. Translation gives CASTLAGGSGANVLTF.

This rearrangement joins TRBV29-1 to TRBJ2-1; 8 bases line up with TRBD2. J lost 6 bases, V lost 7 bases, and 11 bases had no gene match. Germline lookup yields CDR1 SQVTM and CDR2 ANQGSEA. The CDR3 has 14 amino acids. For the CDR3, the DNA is TGCAGCGGCCGGGAGGGCCTGGCGTTCAATGAGCAGTTCTTC. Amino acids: CSGREGLAFNEQFF.

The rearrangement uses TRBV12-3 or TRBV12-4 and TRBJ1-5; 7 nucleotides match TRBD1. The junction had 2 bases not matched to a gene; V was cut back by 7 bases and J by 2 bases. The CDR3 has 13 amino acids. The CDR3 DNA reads TGTGCCAGCACCGACAGGGGCAATCAGCCCCAGCATTTT. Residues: CASTDRGNQPQHF.

This CDR3 is CASTPGGWNQPQHF. The CDR3 coding sequence is TGTGCCAGTACCCCAGGGGGCTGGAATCAGCCCCAGCATTTT. V is TRBV19 and J is TRBJ1-5; 8 bases are shared with TRBD1. This CDR3 comprises 14 residues. After removal of 7 bases from V and 4 bases from J, the junction contained 6 bases not matched to a gene. Germline CDR1 reads LNHDA; CDR2 reads SQIVND (reference sequence).

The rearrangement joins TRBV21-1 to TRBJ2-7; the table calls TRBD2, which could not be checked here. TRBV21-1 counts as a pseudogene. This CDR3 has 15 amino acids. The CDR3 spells CASSPRGDPGDEQYF. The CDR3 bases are TGTGCCAGCAGCCCGCGGGGGGACCCCGGGGACGAGCAGTACTTC.

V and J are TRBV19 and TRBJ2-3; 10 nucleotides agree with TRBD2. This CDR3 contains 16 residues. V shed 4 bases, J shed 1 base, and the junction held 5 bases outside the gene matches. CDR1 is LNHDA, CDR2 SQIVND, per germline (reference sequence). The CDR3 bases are TGTGCCAGTAGTACACGGACTAGCGGCCGCACAGATACGCAGTATTTT. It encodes CASSTRTSGRTDTQYF.

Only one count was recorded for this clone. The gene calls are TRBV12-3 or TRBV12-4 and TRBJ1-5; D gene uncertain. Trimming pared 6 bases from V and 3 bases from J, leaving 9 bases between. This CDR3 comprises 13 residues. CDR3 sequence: CASSRQYNQPQHF. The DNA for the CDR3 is TGTGCCAGCAGCCGCCAGTACAATCAGCCCCAGCATTTT.

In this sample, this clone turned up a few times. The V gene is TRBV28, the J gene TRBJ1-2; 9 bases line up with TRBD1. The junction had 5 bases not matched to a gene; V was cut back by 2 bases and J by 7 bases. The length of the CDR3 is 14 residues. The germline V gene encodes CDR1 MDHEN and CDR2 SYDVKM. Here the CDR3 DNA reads TGTGCCAGCAGTTTAGAGGGACAGGGCGGTGGCTACACCTTC. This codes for CASSLEGQGGGYTF.

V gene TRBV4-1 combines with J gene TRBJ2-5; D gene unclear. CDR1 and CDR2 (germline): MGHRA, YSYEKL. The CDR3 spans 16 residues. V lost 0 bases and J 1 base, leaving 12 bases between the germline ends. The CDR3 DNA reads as TGCGCCAGCAGCCAAGATCAGGCACCAGTCCAAGAGACCCAGTACTTC. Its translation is CASSQDQAPVQETQYF.

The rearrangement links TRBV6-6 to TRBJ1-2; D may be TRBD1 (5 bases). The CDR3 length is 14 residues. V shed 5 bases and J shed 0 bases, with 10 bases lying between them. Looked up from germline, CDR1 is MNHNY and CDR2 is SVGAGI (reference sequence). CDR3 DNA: TGTGCCAGCAGTCCGGGGGGACCTAACTATGGCTACACCTTC. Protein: CASSPGGPNYGYTF.

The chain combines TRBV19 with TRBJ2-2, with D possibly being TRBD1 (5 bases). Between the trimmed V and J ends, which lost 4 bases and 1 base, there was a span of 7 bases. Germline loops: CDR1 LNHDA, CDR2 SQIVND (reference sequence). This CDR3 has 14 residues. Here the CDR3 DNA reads TGTGCCAGTAGTAGACAGTTGAACACCGGGGAGCTGTTTTTT. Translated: CASSRQLNTGELFF.

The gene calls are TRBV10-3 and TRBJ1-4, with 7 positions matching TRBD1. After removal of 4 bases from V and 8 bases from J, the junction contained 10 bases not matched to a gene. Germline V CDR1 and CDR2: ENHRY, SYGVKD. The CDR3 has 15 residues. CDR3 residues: CAISAIGQGEEKLFF. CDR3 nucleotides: TGTGCCATCAGTGCTATAGGGCAGGGGGAGGAAAAACTGTTTTTT.

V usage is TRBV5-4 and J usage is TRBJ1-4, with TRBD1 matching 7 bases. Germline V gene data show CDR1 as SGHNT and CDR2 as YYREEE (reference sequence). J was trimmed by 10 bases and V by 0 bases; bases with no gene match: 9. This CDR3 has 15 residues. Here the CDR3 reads CASSLVGPQGGKLFF. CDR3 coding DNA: TGTGCCAGCAGCTTGGTCGGTCCCCAGGGGGGAAAACTGTTTTTT.

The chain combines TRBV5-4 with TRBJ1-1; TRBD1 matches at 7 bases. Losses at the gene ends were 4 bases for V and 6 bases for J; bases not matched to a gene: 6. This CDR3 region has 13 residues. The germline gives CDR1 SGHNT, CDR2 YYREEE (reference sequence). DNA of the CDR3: TGTGCCAGCAGCGCACAGGGGCTGCCTGAAGCTTTCTTT. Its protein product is CASSAQGLPEAFF. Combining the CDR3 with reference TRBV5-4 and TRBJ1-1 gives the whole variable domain ETGVTQSPTHLIKTRGQQVTLRCSSQSGHNTVSWYQQALGQGPQFIFQYYREEENGRGNFPPRFSGLQFPNYSSELNVNALELDDSALYLCASSAQGLPEAFFGQGTRLTVV.

The CDR3 DNA reads TGTGGTAGCGGGAGGCCGATGTACAATGAGCAGTTCTTC. Amino acids: CGSGRPMYNEQFF. The chain links TRBV21-1 to TRBJ2-1; the table's D gene call, TRBD2, was not cross checked with the DNA. TRBV21-1 represents a pseudogene. The CDR3 sequence is 13 residues long.

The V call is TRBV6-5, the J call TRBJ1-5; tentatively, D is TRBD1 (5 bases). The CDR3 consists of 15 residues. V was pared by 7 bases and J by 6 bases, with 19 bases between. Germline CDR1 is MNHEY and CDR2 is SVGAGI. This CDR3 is CASKPTEVNGQPQHF. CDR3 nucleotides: TGTGCCAGCAAGCCGACAGAGGTTAATGGTCAGCCCCAGCATTTT.

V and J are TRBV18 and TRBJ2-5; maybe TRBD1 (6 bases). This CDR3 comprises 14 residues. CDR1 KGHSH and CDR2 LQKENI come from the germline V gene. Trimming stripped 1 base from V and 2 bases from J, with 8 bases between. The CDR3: CASSPQGQQETQYF. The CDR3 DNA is TGTGCCAGCTCACCACAAGGACAGCAAGAGACCCAGTACTTC.

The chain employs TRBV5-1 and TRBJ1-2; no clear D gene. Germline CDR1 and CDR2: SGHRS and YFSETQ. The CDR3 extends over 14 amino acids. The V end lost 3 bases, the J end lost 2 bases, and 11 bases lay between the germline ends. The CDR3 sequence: CASSSGITNYGYTF. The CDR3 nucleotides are TGCGCCAGCAGCTCCGGGATCACCAACTATGGCTACACCTTC.